These 21 T cell receptor beta chains came from one sample sequenced in a study of early stage breast cancer tumors. Some clones are missing from TCRdb's copy, which holds only in-frame ones; the method was immunoSEQ multiplex PCR. This repertoire shows tens of thousands of clones, about three quarters found once; its top ten account for roughly 7.9%. The sample consisted of blood. These receptors originate from a person aged 45-65 years with breast cancer.

V is TRBV7-6 and J is TRBJ2-3; 12 nucleotides agree with TRBD2. The CDR3 runs 17 residues. Germline V gene data show CDR1 as SGHVS and CDR2 as FNYEAQ. J was trimmed by 4 bases and V by 2 bases; bases with no gene match: 7. The CDR3 nucleotides read TGTGCCAGCAGCTTAAGGCTAGCGGGGGGGCCCCCAGATACGCAGTATTTT. Its translation is CASSLRLAGGPPDTQYF.

J is TRBJ2-7 and V is TRBV6-1; no definite D call. V was trimmed by 0 bases and J by 0 bases, leaving 9 bases between them. Germline assignment: CDR1 MNHNS and CDR2 SASEGT. The CDR3 is made up of 15 amino acids. CDR3 DNA: TGTGCCAGCAGTGAAGCCCGTCACAGCTCCTACGAGCAGTACTTC. Protein product: CASSEARHSSYEQYF.

This chain links TRBV6-1 with TRBJ2-2, with 8 bases that match TRBD2. Germline CDR1 and CDR2: MNHNS and SASEGT. V was clipped by 2 bases and J by 6 bases; unmatched bases: 8. The CDR3 consists of 16 residues. For the CDR3, the DNA is TGTGCCAGCAGTGAACAGCCGGGACTAGGGGCCGGGGAGCTGTTTTTT. This sequence encodes CASSEQPGLGAGELFF.

V is TRBV21-1 and J is TRBJ1-5; no DNA check was done on the table's D call, TRBD1. TRBV21-1 is described as a pseudogene. The CDR3 is 17 residues long. Here the CDR3 reads CASSKVTSQGCNQPQHF. The CDR3 region has the DNA TGTGCCAGCAGCAAAGTTACGTCACAGGGTTGCAATCAGCCCCAGCATTTT.

The chain uses TRBV9 and TRBJ1-2, with TRBD1 matching over 9 bases. Germline CDR1 reads SGDLS; CDR2 reads YYNGEE. The CDR3 runs to 14 residues. V lost 4 bases and J lost 5; bases outside the gene matches: 6. CDR3 region: CASSPSGQGYGYTF. In DNA, the CDR3 is TGTGCCAGCAGCCCCTCTGGACAGGGGTATGGCTACACCTTC. Based on the CDR3 plus reference TRBV9 and TRBJ1-2, the full variable domain is DSGVTQTPKHLITATGQRVTLRCSPRSGDLSVYWYQQSLDQGLQFLIQYYNGEERAKGNILERFSAQQFPDLHSELNLSSLELGDSALYFCASSPSGQGYGYTFGSGTRLTVV.

The chain joins TRBV27 to TRBJ2-2, with 11 bases identical to TRBD2. Trimming took 5 bases from V and 5 from J; bases not matched to a gene: 4. The CDR3 has 15 amino acids. Germline V gene lookup returns CDR1 MNHEY and CDR2 SMNVEV (reference sequence). CDR3 sequence reads: CASSMGTSGTGELFF. The CDR3 DNA follows: TGTGCCAGCAGTATGGGGACTAGCGGAACCGGGGAGCTGTTTTTT.

The rearrangement links TRBV4-3 to TRBJ2-3; D is possibly TRBD2 (7 bases). The CDR3 contains 15 residues. Germline V gene sequence: CDR1 LGHNA, CDR2 YSLEER. V dropped 5 bases and J dropped 2 bases, with 14 bases sitting between them. In DNA, the CDR3 is TGCGCCAGCAGCAAGTGGGGGGGCCTCACAGATACGCAGTATTTT. Translated: CASSKWGGLTDTQYF.

The sample holds a few counts of this clone. The V call is TRBV4-2, the J call TRBJ1-3, with TRBD1 as a possible D gene (6 bases). V was shortened by 3 bases and J by 0 bases, with 12 bases between the two germline ends. This CDR3 region has 16 residues. Germline V gene sequence: CDR1 LGHNA, CDR2 YNFKEQ. CDR3 sequence: CASSQSRGSSGNTIYF. The CDR3 coding sequence is TGTGCCAGCAGCCAGTCCAGGGGAAGCTCTGGAAACACCATATATTTT.

This clone came up a few times. The V and J genes are TRBV7-2 and TRBJ1-5; TRBD1 is a possible D gene (5 bases). The germline CDR1 and CDR2 sequences are SGHTA and FQGNSA. Trimming pared 3 bases from V and 5 bases from J, leaving 11 bases between. CDR3 length: 14 amino acids. CDR3 loop: CASSLRGGDQPQHF. In DNA, the CDR3 is TGTGCCAGCAGCTTGCGGGGGGGAGATCAGCCCCAGCATTTT.

The DNA of the CDR3 is TGCGCCAGCAGCCAACTCAGGAATGAGCAGTTCTTC. It translates to CASSQLRNEQFF. V usage is TRBV4-3 and J usage is TRBJ2-1; D gene ambiguous. Deletions cut 2 bases from V and 7 bases from J, with 6 bases between. Germline CDR1 LGHNA, CDR2 YSLEER. The CDR3 totals 12 residues.

The chain recombines TRBV23-1 with TRBJ2-3; 13 nucleotides align to TRBD2. TRBV23-1 is identified as an open reading frame with a role that is uncertain. This CDR3 has 22 amino acids. The J segment lost 1 base and the V segment lost 7 bases, leaving 23 bases of the junction unmatched. The CDR3 nucleotides are TGCGCCAGCACCCAACCCAGAAATCGGACTAGCGGGAGACTGGGGCGCACAGATACGCAGTATTTT. As protein: CASTQPRNRTSGRLGRTDTQYF.

There are a few counts of this clone. V and J are TRBV7-8 and TRBJ1-1; D is uncertain. Looked up from germline, CDR1 is SGHVS and CDR2 is FQNEAQ. This CDR3 spans 15 amino acids. Trimming left V 3 bases short and J 1 base short, with 12 bases between. The CDR3 loop is CASSFEVTPNTEAFF. DNA for the CDR3: TGTGCCAGCAGCTTTGAGGTGACCCCGAACACTGAAGCTTTCTTT.

The J gene is TRBJ2-1, the V gene TRBV6-5; 7 nucleotides line up with TRBD2. The CDR3 is 15 amino acids. The germline V gene encodes CDR1 MNHEY and CDR2 SVGAGI. Germline trimming cut 2 bases from V and 0 bases from J; bases unmatched to any gene: 1. The CDR3 region is CASSYGGSSYNEQFF. The CDR3 nucleotides are TGTGCCAGCAGTTACGGCGGGAGCTCCTACAATGAGCAGTTCTTC.

The CDR3 loop is CASSFLSGGATGELFF. The CDR3 DNA sequence: TGTGCCAGCAGCTTCCTTAGCGGGGGGGCGACCGGGGAGCTGTTTTTT. The J gene is TRBJ2-2, the V gene TRBV7-6, with 11 positions matching TRBD2. The V gene's germline CDR1 is SGHVS and CDR2 FNYEAQ. This CDR3 contains 16 residues. Unmatched junction bases numbered 5, after V lost 3 bases and J lost 5 bases.

The V and J genes are TRBV7-2 and TRBJ1-5; 8 nucleotides line up with TRBD1. The CDR3 is 16 amino acids. Germline values: CDR1 SGHTA, CDR2 FQGNSA. J gave up 3 bases and V 1 base, and 5 bases lay outside the gene matches. CDR3: CASSLVAGGVNQPQHF. The CDR3 coding sequence is TGTGCCAGCAGCTTAGTCGCAGGGGGCGTCAATCAGCCCCAGCATTTT. The variable domain in full, completed from reference TRBV7-2 and TRBJ1-5, reads GAGVSQSPSNKVTEKGKDVELRCDPISGHTALYWYRQSLGQGLEFLIYFQGNSAPDKSGLPSDRFSAERTGGSVSTLTIQRTQQEDSAVYLCASSLVAGGVNQPQHFGDGTRLSIL.

The chain couples TRBV2 to TRBJ1-5; 9 bases are shared with TRBD1. CDR1 and CDR2 (germline): SNHLY, FYNNEI. Trimming at V came to 6 bases and at J to 0 bases, leaving 0 bases not matched to a gene. The CDR3 runs 14 residues. This CDR3 is CASRDRGSNQPQHF. CDR3 in DNA: TGTGCCAGCAGGGACAGGGGTAGCAATCAGCCCCAGCATTTT.

This clone showed up just a few times. This sequence joins TRBV1 and TRBJ1-1; TRBD1, the table's D call, lacks a check against the DNA. TRBV1 has pseudogene status. CDR3 length: 15 residues. CDR3 nucleotides: TGCACCAGCAGCCTCCAGGGGGGTGGGGACACTGAAGCTTTCTTT. This codes for CTSSLQGGGDTEAFF.

This clone appeared once. The chain has TRBV7-9 and TRBJ1-5; D gene uncertain. Germline CDR1 SEHNR, CDR2 FQNEAQ (reference sequence). Trimming took 5 bases from V and 4 from J, leaving 12 bases between them. The CDR3 loop spans 14 amino acids. This CDR3 is CASSLRDTNQPQHF. The CDR3 DNA sequence: TGTGCCAGCAGCCTCCGTGACACAAATCAGCCCCAGCATTTT. Filled out from reference TRBV7-9 and TRBJ1-5, the complete variable domain reads DTGVSQNPRHKITKRGQNVTFRCDPISEHNRLYWYRQTLGQGPEFLTYFQNEAQLEKSRLLSDRFSAERPKGSFSTLEIQRTEQGDSAMYLCASSLRDTNQPQHFGDGTRLSIL.

The chain couples TRBV15 to TRBJ1-5, with D hard to call. The germline V gene encodes CDR1 LNHNV and CDR2 YYDKDF (reference sequence). V was cut by 0 bases and J by 1 base, with 16 bases left in between. The CDR3 is made up of 18 amino acids. As DNA, the CDR3 is TGTGCCACCAGCAGAGATAGCGGTCCCCTGGGAAGCAATCAGCCCCAGCATTTT. Its protein product is CATSRDSGPLGSNQPQHF.

This clone showed up just a few times. V is TRBV10-2 and J is TRBJ2-7; D ambiguous. The V end lost 0 bases, the J end lost 4 bases, and 10 bases lay between the germline ends. The CDR3 sequence is 14 residues long. Per the germline V gene, CDR1 is WSHSY and CDR2 is SAAADI. The DNA for the CDR3 is TGCGCCAGCAGTGAGTCGATGGCAGGTTACGAGCAGTACTTC. Residues: CASSESMAGYEQYF.

The chain joins TRBV5-4 to TRBJ1-5, with D possibly matching TRBD1 (6 bases). Looked up from germline, CDR1 is SGHNT and CDR2 is YYREEE (reference sequence). CDR3 length: 13 residues. Trimming took 4 bases from V and 4 from J, leaving 9 bases between them. The CDR3 reads CASSTQGNQPQHF. For the CDR3, the DNA is TGTGCCAGCAGCACACAGGGAAATCAGCCCCAGCATTTT.